The 31 T cell receptor beta chains reported below all come from one sample, sequenced in a study of T-cell reconstitution after alpha-beta-depleted transplantation in children. Unique molecular identifiers were incorporated when the TCRbeta library was constructed. Each CDR3 protein gets one entry after TCRdb re-called the PCR reads with MiXCR. The data show approximately 800,000 distinct CDR3 sequences, 15% to 20% seen once. The starting material was PBMCs, mostly from graft donor cells, obtained 360 days after TCRalphabeta/CD19-depleted stem cell transplant. These receptors were collected from a male patient under 18 who had a stem cell transplant for acute lymphoblastic leukemia, so the T cells may come from the graft donor.

This chain uses TRBV7-1 with TRBJ2-7; D is uncertain. TRBV7-1 is an ORF, with its function uncertain. This CDR3 is 20 amino acids long. Trimming removed 3 bases at V and 5 bases at J, with 32 bases between. In DNA, the CDR3 is TGTGCCAGCAGCTCGGCCCTGAGTATACTAAGAGCTTCCCCTAGGGACGAGCAGTACTTC. It yields the protein CASSSALSILRASPRDEQYF.

The gene calls are TRBV9 and TRBJ2-3, with D unclear. Germline lookup yields CDR1 SGDLS and CDR2 YYNGEE. This CDR3 is built from 15 residues. V was trimmed by 0 bases and J by 6 bases, leaving 14 bases between them. The chain's CDR3 is CASSVVGLVRDTQYF. The CDR3 nucleotides are TGTGCCAGCAGCGTAGTAGGGTTAGTTCGCGATACGCAGTATTTT.

The rearrangement uses TRBV27 and TRBJ2-1; 10 bases line up with TRBD1. The V gene end was trimmed by 9 bases and the J gene end by 2 bases; junction bases not matched to a gene: 4. CDR3 length equals 14 residues. Germline loops: CDR1 MNHEY, CDR2 SMNVEV (reference sequence). CDR3 region: CASGDRGPYNEQFF. For the CDR3, the DNA is TGTGCCAGTGGGGACAGGGGCCCCTACAATGAGCAGTTCTTC.

About this clonotype: A read error may produce the germline difference seen at one junction end. The CDR3 nucleotides read TGTGCCAGCAGTGAACGGTACTTC. Protein sequence: CASSERYF. This chain connects TRBV2 to TRBJ2-1; D is unclear. Germline loops: CDR1 SNHLY, CDR2 FYNNEI. The CDR3 has 8 residues.

This clonotype was seen only a few times. The chain links TRBV5-1 to TRBJ2-7; the D gene is possibly TRBD2 (6 bases). CDR1 is SGHRS, CDR2 YFSETQ, per germline. CDR3 length: 17 residues. Between the trimmed V and J ends, which lost 0 bases and 5 bases, there was a span of 21 bases. CDR3 sequence reads: CASSLGSRELLINEQYF. The CDR3 DNA reads as TGCGCCAGCAGCTTGGGATCTCGGGAGCTTCTAATCAACGAGCAGTACTTC.

The rearrangement links TRBV4-1 to TRBJ2-5; tentatively, D is TRBD1 (5 bases). V was trimmed by 5 bases and J by 4 bases, leaving 14 bases between them. CDR3 length: 14 amino acids. The V gene's germline CDR1 is MGHRA and CDR2 YSYEKL. In DNA, the CDR3 is TGCGCCAGCAGCGCCCGACAGCTACGAGAGACCCAGTACTTC. This sequence encodes CASSARQLRETQYF.

The rearrangement uses TRBV4-1 and TRBJ1-5; TRBD1 might be the D (6 bases). Germline assignment: CDR1 MGHRA and CDR2 YSYEKL. V was shortened by 0 bases and J by 9 bases, with 15 bases between the two germline ends. The CDR3 length is 15 residues. The CDR3 reads CASSQDHRARRPQHF. CDR3 nucleotide sequence: TGCGCCAGCAGCCAAGACCACAGGGCAAGGAGGCCCCAGCATTTT.

The chain carries TRBV6-5 and TRBJ1-1; a possible D gene is TRBD1 (6 bases). V gave up 0 bases and J gave up 5 bases, with 13 bases separating them. The CDR3 sequence is 15 residues long. The germline CDR1 and CDR2 sequences are MNHEY and SVGAGI. As DNA, the CDR3 is TGTGCCAGCAGTTACTCGCCGGACAGCGTTACTGAAGCTTTCTTT. This sequence encodes CASSYSPDSVTEAFF.

A few counts support this clonotype. This sequence joins TRBV27 and TRBJ2-1, with TRBD2 matching over 11 bases. CDR1 and CDR2 from the germline V gene are MNHEY and SMNVEV (reference sequence). The CDR3 runs to 17 residues. The V segment lost 2 bases and the J segment 7 bases; nucleotides outside the gene matches: 10. Here the CDR3 reads CASSLSYRTSGRNEQFF. In nucleotides, the CDR3 is TGTGCCAGCAGTTTAAGTTATCGGACTAGCGGGCGAAATGAGCAGTTCTTC.

This chain uses TRBV19 with TRBJ2-6, with D unresolved. Trimming left V 4 bases short and J 6 bases short, with 19 bases between. In germline, CDR1 is LNHDA, CDR2 SQIVND (reference sequence). CDR3 length: 17 residues. The CDR3 sequence is CASSNHRRSFLANVLTF. The CDR3 coding sequence is TGTGCCAGTAGTAATCACAGACGTTCTTTTTTGGCCAACGTCCTGACTTTC. The full variable domain, in which reference TRBV19 and TRBJ2-6 provide the parts outside the CDR3, is DGGITQSPKYLFRKEGQNVTLSCEQNLNHDAMYWYRQDPGQGLRLIYYSQIVNDFQKGDIAEGYSVSREKKESFPLTVTSAQKNPTAFYLCASSNHRRSFLANVLTFGAGSRLTVL.

This clonotype was counted a few times. The rearrangement joins TRBV5-1 to TRBJ2-5; D remains ambiguous. The CDR3 has 17 residues. The germline V and J ends were trimmed by 1 base and 0 bases, with 16 bases remaining between them. The germline V gene encodes CDR1 SGHRS and CDR2 YFSETQ. The CDR3 sequence is CASSLKGTPRYQETQYF. As DNA, the CDR3 is TGCGCCAGCAGCTTGAAGGGCACTCCCCGGTACCAAGAGACCCAGTACTTC.

The genes are TRBV20-1 and TRBJ1-2; D not resolved. V lost 0 bases and J 3 bases, leaving 11 bases between the germline ends. The length of the CDR3 is 14 residues. CDR1 DFQATT and CDR2 SNEGSKA come from the germline V gene (reference sequence). The CDR3 loop reads CSARDVGTYYGYTF. The CDR3 coding sequence is TGCAGTGCTAGAGATGTTGGCACATACTATGGCTACACCTTC.

Many counts were recorded for this clonotype. This chain links TRBV11-2 with TRBJ2-1, with D unresolved. The CDR3 has 12 residues. Germline lookup yields CDR1 SGHAT and CDR2 FQNNGV. Trimming took off 1 base at V and 12 bases at J, with 10 bases between the two ends. The CDR3 loop reads CASSLVFSGQFF. CDR3 DNA sequence: TGTGCCAGCAGCTTAGTTTTTAGTGGGCAGTTCTTC.

The V and J genes are TRBV29-1 and TRBJ1-5, with a possible D match to TRBD1 (5 bases). Per the germline V gene, CDR1 is SQVTM and CDR2 is ANQGSEA. V was shortened by 6 bases and J by 2 bases, with 11 bases between the two germline ends. This CDR3 contains 13 residues. DNA of the CDR3: TGCAGCGTCACCCTACAGGGCAATCAGCCCCAGCATTTT. Protein sequence: CSVTLQGNQPQHF.

The CDR3 bases are TGCGCCAGCAGCTGGAGCAGGCTGGGCGATACTTTCTTT. Translation gives CASSWSRLGDTFF. The gene calls are TRBV5-1 and TRBJ1-1; D not resolved. Deletions cut 3 bases from V and 12 bases from J, with 18 bases between. Germline V gene lookup returns CDR1 SGHRS and CDR2 YFSETQ. The CDR3 length is 13 residues.

This chain links TRBV7-7 with TRBJ2-5, with TRBD2 identical over 10 bases. The CDR3 has 14 residues. Germline V gene sequence: CDR1 SSHAT, CDR2 FNYEAQ (reference sequence). V dropped 5 bases and J dropped 1; count of bases not matched to a gene: 1. The CDR3 coding sequence is TGTGCCAGCAGCGCTAGCGGGAGCCAAGAGACCCAGTACTTC. It yields the protein CASSASGSQETQYF.

This clonotype has ten or more counts. The chain is built from TRBV5-1 and TRBJ2-3; D tentatively reads TRBD1 or TRBD2 (5 bases each). Germline lookup yields CDR1 SGHRS and CDR2 YFSETQ. V dropped 0 bases and J dropped 8 bases, with 10 bases sitting between them. This CDR3 spans 13 amino acids. CDR3 bases: TGCGCCAGCAGCTTGGTGGTGAGGGGTACGCAGTATTTT. Translation gives CASSLVVRGTQYF.

This clonotype has just one count. The V call is TRBV4-1, the J call TRBJ2-1; D is ambiguous. Germline CDR1 is MGHRA and CDR2 is YSYEKL. The V end lost 1 base, the J end lost 6 bases, and 25 bases lay between the germline ends. This CDR3 is built from 19 residues. CDR3 region: CASSQVSELWSSFTNEQFF. The CDR3 DNA reads TGCGCCAGCAGCCAAGTCTCGGAACTTTGGAGTAGTTTTACCAATGAGCAGTTCTTC.

This clonotype was observed a handful of times. V and J are TRBV4-1 and TRBJ2-5; D unresolved. The CDR3 spans 14 residues. The germline gives CDR1 MGHRA, CDR2 YSYEKL. The V gene lost 4 bases and the J gene lost 0 bases, with 9 bases spanning the gap. DNA for the CDR3: TGCGCCAGCAGCCGAGGACCGTACCAAGAGACCCAGTACTTC. It specifies CASSRGPYQETQYF.

The V call is TRBV20-1, the J call TRBJ2-5, with no clear D. Per the germline V gene, CDR1 is DFQATT and CDR2 is SNEGSKA (reference sequence). This CDR3 comprises 11 residues. V shed 4 bases and J shed 4 bases, with 7 bases lying between them. In nucleotides, the CDR3 is TGCAGTGCTAAACTTGGAGAGACCCAGTACTTC. It yields the protein CSAKLGETQYF.

This sequence joins TRBV15 and TRBJ2-1, with D unclear. CDR3 length equals 15 residues. Trimming removed 0 bases from V and 0 bases from J, with 6 bases in between. CDR1 and CDR2 (germline): LNHNV, YYDKDF (reference sequence). Here the CDR3 reads CATSRDFSSYNEQFF. DNA of the CDR3: TGTGCCACCAGCAGAGATTTTTCCTCCTACAATGAGCAGTTCTTC. Using reference TRBV15 and TRBJ2-1 for the parts outside the CDR3, the full variable domain is DAMVIQNPRYQVTQFGKPVTLSCSQTLNHNVMYWYQQKSSQAPKLLFHYYDKDFNNEADTPDNFQSRRPNTSFCFLDIRSPGLGDTAMYLCATSRDFSSYNEQFFGPGTRLTVL.

In this sample, this clonotype turned up a few times. The chain has TRBV24-1 and TRBJ2-3; 7 positions match TRBD2. Trimming at V came to 3 bases and at J to 3 bases, leaving 8 bases not matched to a gene. The CDR3 covers 16 residues. Germline V gene sequence: CDR1 KGHDR, CDR2 SFDVKD. This CDR3 reads CATSDPIAGLTDTQYF. CDR3 nucleotide sequence: TGTGCCACCAGTGATCCAATAGCGGGCCTTACAGATACGCAGTATTTT.

This clonotype was seen ten or more times. The chain links TRBV12-3 or TRBV12-4 to TRBJ2-7, with 8 bases fitting TRBD1. V lost 3 bases and J lost 2; bases outside the gene matches: 3. The CDR3 spans 14 residues. This chain's CDR3 is CASSFPGQAYEQYF. CDR3 bases: TGTGCCAGCAGTTTCCCGGGACAGGCCTACGAGCAGTACTTC.

The table lists this clonotype with a few counts. This sequence joins TRBV5-1 and TRBJ2-3; the match to TRBD2 covers 8 bases. This CDR3 has 15 residues. Trimming cost V 4 bases and J 4 bases; bases outside gene matches: 8. In germline, CDR1 is SGHRS, CDR2 YFSETQ. The CDR3 spells CASSQQREIADTQYF. For the CDR3, the DNA is TGCGCCAGCAGCCAACAGCGGGAGATTGCAGATACGCAGTATTTT.

This rearrangement joins TRBV2 to TRBJ1-1; 10 bases map to TRBD1. Germline assignment: CDR1 SNHLY and CDR2 FYNNEI. Trimming took 6 bases from V and 6 from J; bases not matched to a gene: 4. This CDR3 spans 13 amino acids. CDR3 loop: CASRGQGPAEAFF. In DNA form, the CDR3 reads TGTGCCAGCAGGGGACAGGGGCCGGCTGAAGCTTTCTTT.

This chain uses TRBV6-1 with TRBJ2-7; 8 bases align to TRBD1. The CDR3 is 15 residues long. CDR1 MNHNS and CDR2 SASEGT come from the germline V gene. Losses at the gene ends were 6 bases for V and 3 bases for J; bases not matched to a gene: 10. CDR3 sequence reads: CASRSRSTGGYEQYF. In DNA form, the CDR3 reads TGTGCCAGCAGATCCCGCTCAACAGGGGGCTACGAGCAGTACTTC.

This clonotype was found a few times. As DNA, the CDR3 is TGTGCCACCAGTGATCCGGGAAGACCGGGAACACATGAGCAGTTCTTC. It is translated as CATSDPGRPGTHEQFF. This rearrangement joins TRBV24-1 to TRBJ2-1; tentatively, D is TRBD2 (5 bases). Germline V gives CDR1 KGHDR, CDR2 SFDVKD. Between the trimmed V and J ends, which lost 3 bases and 8 bases, there was a span of 19 bases. This CDR3 comprises 16 residues.

The chain combines TRBV5-1 with TRBJ2-5; 11 nucleotides agree with TRBD2. The CDR3 length is 15 residues. The V and J ends lost 0 bases and 9 bases, in that order; junction bases with no gene match: 7. The germline CDR1 and CDR2 sequences are SGHRS and YFSETQ. The CDR3: CASSLELAGVEAQYF. CDR3 nucleotides: TGCGCCAGCAGCTTGGAACTAGCGGGAGTGGAGGCCCAGTACTTC. The full variable domain, with the rest looked up from reference TRBV5-1 and TRBJ2-5, is KAGVTQTPRYLIKTRGQQVTLSCSPISGHRSVSWYQQTPGQGLQFLFEYFSETQRNKGNFPGRFSGRQFSNSRSEMNVSTLELGDSALYLCASSLELAGVEAQYFGPGTRLLVL.

The V and J genes are TRBV9 and TRBJ2-2; possibly TRBD1 for D (5 bases). Trimming shortened V by 3 bases and J by 6 bases, and 12 bases separated the two germline ends. The CDR3 totals 14 residues. Germline values: CDR1 SGDLS, CDR2 YYNGEE. This chain's CDR3 is CASSEWQGPGELFF. In DNA, the CDR3 is TGTGCCAGCAGCGAATGGCAGGGTCCCGGGGAGCTGTTTTTT.

This clonotype showed up many times. This chain connects TRBV24-1 to TRBJ2-1; 8 positions agree with TRBD1. The CDR3 is 15 amino acids. Germline V gene lookup returns CDR1 KGHDR and CDR2 SFDVKD. Trimming at V came to 9 bases and at J to 5 bases, leaving 11 bases not matched to a gene. Here the CDR3 reads CATATGGLGHNEQFF. CDR3 coding DNA: TGTGCCACCGCAACAGGGGGGCTTGGCCACAATGAGCAGTTCTTC.

This clonotype turned up a few times. The V call is TRBV5-1, the J call TRBJ2-7, with TRBD2 matching over 7 bases. The germline gives CDR1 SGHRS, CDR2 YFSETQ. Losses at the gene ends were 1 base for V and 5 bases for J; bases not matched to a gene: 9. This CDR3 spans 15 amino acids. Here the CDR3 reads CASSLNPLAGDEQYF. DNA for the CDR3: TGCGCCAGCAGCTTGAACCCACTGGCGGGAGACGAGCAGTACTTC.